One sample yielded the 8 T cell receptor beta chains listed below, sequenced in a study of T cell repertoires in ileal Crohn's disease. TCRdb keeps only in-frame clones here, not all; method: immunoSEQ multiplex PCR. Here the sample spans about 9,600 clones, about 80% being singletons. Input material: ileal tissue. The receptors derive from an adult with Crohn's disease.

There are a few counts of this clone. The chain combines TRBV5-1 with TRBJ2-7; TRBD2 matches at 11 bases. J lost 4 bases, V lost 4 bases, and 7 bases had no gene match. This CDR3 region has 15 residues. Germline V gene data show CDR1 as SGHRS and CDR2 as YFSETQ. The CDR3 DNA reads TGCGCCAGCAGCCCTCGACTAGCGGGATCATACGAGCAGTACTTC. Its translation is CASSPRLAGSYEQYF. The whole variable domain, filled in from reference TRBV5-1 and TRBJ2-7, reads KAGVTQTPRYLIKTRGQQVTLSCSPISGHRSVSWYQQTPGQGLQFLFEYFSETQRNKGNFPGRFSGRQFSNSRSEMNVSTLELGDSALYLCASSPRLAGSYEQYFGPGTRLTVT.

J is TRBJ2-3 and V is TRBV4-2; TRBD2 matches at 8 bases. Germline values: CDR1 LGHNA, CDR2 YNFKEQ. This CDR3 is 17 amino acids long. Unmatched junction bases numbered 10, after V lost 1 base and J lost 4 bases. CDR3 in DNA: TGTGCCAGCAGCCAAGTAACCGCTAGCGGGTTCTCAGATACGCAGTATTTT. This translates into CASSQVTASGFSDTQYF.

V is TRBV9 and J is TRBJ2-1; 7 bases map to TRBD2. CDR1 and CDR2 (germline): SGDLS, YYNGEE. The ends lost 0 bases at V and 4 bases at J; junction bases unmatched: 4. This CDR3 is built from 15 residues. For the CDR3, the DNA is TGTGCCAGCAGCGTAGTAGCGGGTGTTTACAATGAGCAGTTCTTC. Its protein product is CASSVVAGVYNEQFF.

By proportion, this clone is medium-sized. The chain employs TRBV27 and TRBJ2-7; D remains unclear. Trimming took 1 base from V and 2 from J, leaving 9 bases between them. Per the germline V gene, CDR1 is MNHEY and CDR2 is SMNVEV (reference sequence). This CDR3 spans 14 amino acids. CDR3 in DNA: TGTGCCAGCAGTTTATTGGAGAGGCCCTACGAGCAGTACTTC. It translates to CASSLLERPYEQYF.

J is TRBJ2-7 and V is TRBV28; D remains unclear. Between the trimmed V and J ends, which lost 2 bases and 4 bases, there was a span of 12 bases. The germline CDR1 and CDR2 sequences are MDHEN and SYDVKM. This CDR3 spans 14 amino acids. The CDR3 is CASSLRQPGYEQYF. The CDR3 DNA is TGTGCCAGCAGTTTACGGCAGCCCGGGTACGAGCAGTACTTC.

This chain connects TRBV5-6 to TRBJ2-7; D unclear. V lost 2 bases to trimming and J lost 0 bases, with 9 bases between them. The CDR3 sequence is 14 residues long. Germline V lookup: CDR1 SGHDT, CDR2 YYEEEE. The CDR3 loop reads CASSFRFSSYEQYF. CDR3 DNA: TGTGCCAGCAGCTTTCGGTTTTCCTCCTACGAGCAGTACTTC.

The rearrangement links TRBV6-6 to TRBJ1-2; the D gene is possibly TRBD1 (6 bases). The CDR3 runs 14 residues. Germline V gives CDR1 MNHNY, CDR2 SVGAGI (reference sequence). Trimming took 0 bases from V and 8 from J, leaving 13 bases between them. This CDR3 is CASSYSNGGRGYTF. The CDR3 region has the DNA TGTGCCAGCAGTTACTCGAATGGGGGCAGGGGCTACACCTTC.

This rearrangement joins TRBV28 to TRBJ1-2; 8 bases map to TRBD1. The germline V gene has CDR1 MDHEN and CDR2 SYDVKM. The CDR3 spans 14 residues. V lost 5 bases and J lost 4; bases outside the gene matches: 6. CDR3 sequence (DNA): TGTGCCAGCAGTGTGACAGGGGCTGGCTATGGCTACACCTTC. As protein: CASSVTGAGYGYTF.